This note documents a single T cell receptor beta chain sequence. The source of the sample is a study of T cell changes during pregnancy in multiple sclerosis. Measured with immunoSEQ multiplex PCR; TCRdb has only the in-frame clones, and not every one. The data contain over 50,000 clones, just under 90% of them singletons. The receptor's source is a female donor in good health, enrolled as a control in a pregnancy study. Specimen: peripheral blood, collected in the first trimester of pregnancy.

CDR3 in amino acids: CASSFREDGELFF. CDR3 coding DNA: TGTGCCAGCAGCTTCAGGGAGGACGGGGAGCTGTTTTTT. The V gene is TRBV7-2, the J gene TRBJ2-2, with TRBD2 as a possible D gene (6 bases). This CDR3 spans 13 amino acids. Trimming cost V 3 bases and J 7 bases, with 9 bases left between them. Germline V gene sequence: CDR1 SGHTA, CDR2 FQGNSA.